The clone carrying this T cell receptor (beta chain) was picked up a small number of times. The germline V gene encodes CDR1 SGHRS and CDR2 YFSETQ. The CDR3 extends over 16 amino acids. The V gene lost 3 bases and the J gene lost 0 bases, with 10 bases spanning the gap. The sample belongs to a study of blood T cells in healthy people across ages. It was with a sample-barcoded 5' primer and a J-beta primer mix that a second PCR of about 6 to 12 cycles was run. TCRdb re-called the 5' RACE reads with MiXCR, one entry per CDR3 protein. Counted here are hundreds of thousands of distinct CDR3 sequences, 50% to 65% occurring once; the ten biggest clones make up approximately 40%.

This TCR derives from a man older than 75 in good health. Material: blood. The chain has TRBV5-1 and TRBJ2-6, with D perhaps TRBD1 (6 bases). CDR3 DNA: TGCGCCAGCAGCTCGGGACATAGCTCTGGGGCCAACGTCCTGACTTTC. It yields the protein CASSSGHSSGANVLTF.